Below are 23 T cell receptor beta chains sequenced from a single sample in a study of T cells in Graves' hyperthyroidism and ophthalmopathy. Amplification of TCR beta CDR3 regions used RNA as the template. In the first-round RT-PCR of the TCR CDR3, the HTBI primer set was used. In TCRdb, the multiplex PCR reads were re-called with MiXCR into one record per CDR3 protein. The table records more than 300,000 distinct CDR3 sequences, approximately 18% of them present only once. The specimen sequenced was blood. These receptors were collected from a woman aged 25 to 39 with Graves' hyperthyroidism that later progressed to Graves' ophthalmopathy.

This clonotype was recorded at least ten times. The CDR3 DNA is TGTGCCATCAGTCGCACAGGGGCGGCGGACACTGAAGCTTTCTTT. Encoded protein: CAISRTGAADTEAFF. V and J are TRBV10-3 and TRBJ1-1, with TRBD1 matching 7 bases. This CDR3 spans 15 amino acids. Germline trimming cut 5 bases from V and 3 bases from J; bases unmatched to any gene: 9. CDR1 and CDR2 (germline): ENHRY, SYGVKD.

This chain links TRBV7-9 with TRBJ2-3; 8 bases align to TRBD2. The germline V gene has CDR1 SEHNR and CDR2 FQNEAQ (reference sequence). The CDR3 consists of 16 residues. With V trimmed by 3 bases and J by 6 bases, 11 bases remained unmatched. CDR3 coding DNA: TGTGCCAGCAGCTTGGTGGGACTAGTCTTAGGGGATACGCAGTATTTT. It translates to CASSLVGLVLGDTQYF.

This clonotype came up a few times. This chain links TRBV6-5 with TRBJ1-4; the D gene is possibly TRBD1 (6 bases). V gave up 0 bases and J gave up 7 bases, with 15 bases separating them. This CDR3 spans 16 amino acids. From germline, CDR1 is MNHEY and CDR2 SVGAGI. The CDR3 DNA reads TGTGCCAGCAGTTACTCGTCAGGGGCAGGAGGTGAAAAACTGTTTTTT. Translating gives CASSYSSGAGGEKLFF.

This clonotype was counted a few times. The V call is TRBV24-1, the J call TRBJ2-1; the match to TRBD2 covers 11 bases. Germline-derived CDR1 and CDR2 are KGHDR and SFDVKD. The CDR3 runs to 20 residues. V lost 3 bases, J lost 6 bases, and 18 bases stayed unmatched. Here the CDR3 reads CATSDPGAGPGLAVSNEQFF. The CDR3 DNA reads as TGTGCCACCAGTGATCCAGGGGCCGGCCCGGGACTAGCGGTCTCCAATGAGCAGTTCTTC.

This clonotype was recorded at least ten times. The chain is built from TRBV6-1 and TRBJ2-2, with D perhaps given as TRBD1 or TRBD2 (5 bases each). The CDR3 is 17 amino acids. V dropped 1 base and J dropped 2 bases, with 14 bases sitting between them. Germline CDR1 reads MNHNS; CDR2 reads SASEGT. The CDR3 region is CASSEGPTGANTGELFF. The CDR3 nucleotides read TGTGCCAGCAGTGAAGGCCCCACCGGGGCCAACACCGGGGAGCTGTTTTTT.

The rearrangement joins TRBV5-5 to TRBJ2-6, with D maybe TRBD2 (5 bases). The CDR3 runs 17 residues. CDR1 is SGHKS, CDR2 YYEKEE, per germline (reference sequence). Deletions cut 4 bases from V and 0 bases from J, with 14 bases between. The CDR3 sequence is CASSDVMRVSGANVLTF. In DNA form, the CDR3 reads TGTGCCAGCAGCGATGTCATGAGGGTCTCTGGGGCCAACGTCCTGACTTTC.

This clonotype came up many times. The V and J genes are TRBV6-1 and TRBJ1-2; D ambiguous. The CDR3 contains 15 residues. Per the germline V gene, CDR1 is MNHNS and CDR2 is SASEGT. Trimming shortened V by 0 bases and J by 1 base, and 9 bases separated the two germline ends. The CDR3, as DNA: TGTGCCAGCAGTGAAGCGGAGCGTTTTAACTATGGCTACACCTTC. Protein product: CASSEAERFNYGYTF.

V is TRBV20-1 and J is TRBJ2-1; 10 nucleotides match TRBD2. Germline V gene sequence: CDR1 DFQATT, CDR2 SNEGSKA (reference sequence). The length of the CDR3 is 15 residues. The ends lost 0 bases at V and 8 bases at J; junction bases unmatched: 7. This chain's CDR3 is CSARDYLAGVHEQFF. The DNA of the CDR3 is TGCAGTGCTAGAGATTACCTAGCGGGAGTCCATGAGCAGTTCTTC.

For this clonotype: Given a much more abundant clone one base away, this may be a read error. V usage is TRBV3-1 and J usage is TRBJ1-1; no firm D call. V lost 1 base to trimming and J lost 7 bases, with 13 bases between them. The CDR3 is made up of 14 amino acids. Germline loops: CDR1 LGHDT, CDR2 YNNKEL (reference sequence). This chain's CDR3 is CASSQAAGGSEAFF. CDR3 sequence (DNA): TGTGCCAGCAGCCAAGCGGCTGGAGGCAGTGAAGCTTTCTTT.

This clonotype has at least ten counts. V usage is TRBV5-1 and J usage is TRBJ1-2; TRBD1 is a possible D gene (6 bases). The length of the CDR3 is 13 residues. Germline values: CDR1 SGHRS, CDR2 YFSETQ. Trimming took 0 bases from V and 5 from J, leaving 8 bases between them. CDR3 loop: CASSLEGEYGYTF. The CDR3 bases are TGCGCCAGCAGCTTGGAGGGGGAATATGGCTACACCTTC.

The chain couples TRBV20-1 to TRBJ1-1; 10 bases map to TRBD1. The CDR3 is 15 residues long. Germline V CDR1 and CDR2: DFQATT, SNEGSKA (reference sequence). Trimming cost V 4 bases and J 8 bases; bases outside gene matches: 13. CDR3 sequence reads: CSATTGDRGVTEAFF. The CDR3 DNA is TGCAGTGCTACAACCGGGGACAGGGGAGTTACAGAAGCTTTCTTT.

This clonotype was seen at least ten times. CDR3: CAWSVRAARNTQYF. DNA of the CDR3: TGTGCCTGGAGTGTACGGGCAGCACGAAATACGCAGTATTTT. The chain employs TRBV30 and TRBJ2-3; the D is unclear. V lost 0 bases and J 7 bases, leaving 14 bases between the germline ends. The V gene's germline CDR1 is GTSNPN and CDR2 SVGIG (reference sequence). The CDR3 totals 14 residues.

The rearrangement uses TRBV4-3 and TRBJ2-5; D is ambiguous. V gave up 0 bases and J gave up 1 base, with 6 bases separating them. Germline V gene data show CDR1 as LGHNA and CDR2 as YSLEER. CDR3 length: 14 residues. CDR3 DNA: TGCGCCAGCAGCCAAGATGAAGTCCAAGAGACCCAGTACTTC. Translated, it gives CASSQDEVQETQYF.

In this sample, this clonotype turned up a few times. This CDR3 reads CASSGTAVYEQYF. The DNA for the CDR3 is TGCGCCAGCAGCGGGACAGCGGTCTACGAGCAGTACTTC. The V call is TRBV5-1, the J call TRBJ2-7; 7 bases fit TRBD1. The CDR3 runs 13 residues. V shed 4 bases, J shed 3 bases, and the junction held 4 bases outside the gene matches. Germline V gene data show CDR1 as SGHRS and CDR2 as YFSETQ.

This clonotype was detected many times. This chain links TRBV5-1 with TRBJ1-4, with D uncertain. Between the trimmed V and J ends, which lost 0 bases and 2 bases, there was a span of 2 bases. Germline CDR1 and CDR2: SGHRS and YFSETQ. This CDR3 has 13 amino acids. As DNA, the CDR3 is TGCGCCAGCAGCTTGGGCACTAATGAAAAACTGTTTTTT. Amino acid sequence: CASSLGTNEKLFF.

The sample holds many counts of this clonotype. The V call is TRBV9, the J call TRBJ2-3; the D gene is possibly TRBD1 (5 bases). V was trimmed by 2 bases and J by 1 base, leaving 8 bases between them. The CDR3 length is 14 residues. Per germline, CDR1 SGDLS and CDR2 YYNGEE. In DNA, the CDR3 is TGTGCCAGCAGCGTTTTAGGGGGCACAGATACGCAGTATTTT. Translating it yields CASSVLGGTDTQYF.

This clonotype has a count of ten or more. An end of the junction differs from the germline gene, which may be a read error. The chain joins TRBV4-1 to TRBJ1-1; the D gene is possibly TRBD1 (5 bases). This CDR3 has 12 residues. The germline V gene has CDR1 MGHRA and CDR2 YSYEKL. The CDR3 nucleotides are TGTGCCAGCAGCCAGGGGAACACTGAAGCTTTCTTT. Its translation is CASSQGNTEAFF.

This clonotype has ten or more counts. The chain has TRBV24-1 and TRBJ2-3, with D tentatively TRBD2 (5 bases). Trimming stripped 3 bases from V and 0 bases from J, with 9 bases between. The length of the CDR3 is 15 residues. Per the germline V gene, CDR1 is KGHDR and CDR2 is SFDVKD. DNA of the CDR3: TGTGCCACCAGTGATCCCGGGGAGAGCACAGATACGCAGTATTTT. This codes for CATSDPGESTDTQYF.

This clonotype was seen repeatedly, ten times or more. The genes are TRBV28 and TRBJ2-7; D remains ambiguous. Germline CDR1 is MDHEN and CDR2 is SYDVKM. Trimming pared 3 bases from V and 2 bases from J, leaving 11 bases between. The CDR3 runs to 14 residues. CDR3 coding DNA: TGTGCCAGCAGTTTTACAGCTGGGGCCTACGAGCAGTACTTC. Its translation: CASSFTAGAYEQYF.

J is TRBJ2-1 and V is TRBV19; TRBD2 agrees at 9 bases. From germline, CDR1 is LNHDA and CDR2 SQIVND (reference sequence). The CDR3 runs to 16 residues. With 3 bases clipped from V and 4 bases from J, the junction kept 7 bases outside the gene matches. DNA for the CDR3: TGTGCCAGTAGTATCCCGACTAGCGGCGTTTACAATGAGCAGTTCTTC. Translation gives CASSIPTSGVYNEQFF.

The V and J genes are TRBV14 and TRBJ1-2; perhaps TRBD1 as D (6 bases). V lost 1 base, J lost 5 bases, and 11 bases lay in between. The CDR3 has 14 residues. CDR1 and CDR2 (germline): SGHDN, FVKESK. The CDR3 sequence: CASSQGPGTYGYTF. DNA of the CDR3: TGTGCCAGCAGCCAAGGACCCGGGACATATGGCTACACCTTC.

The chain combines TRBV25-1 with TRBJ1-1; possibly TRBD1 for D (5 bases). Trimming stripped 1 base from V and 2 bases from J, with 11 bases between. Germline CDR1 reads MGHDK; CDR2 reads SYGVNS. The length of the CDR3 is 15 residues. The CDR3 region is CASSESIGVNTEAFF. CDR3 in DNA: TGTGCCAGCAGTGAATCGATAGGGGTCAACACTGAAGCTTTCTTT. The variable domain in full, completed from reference TRBV25-1 and TRBJ1-1, reads EADIYQTPRYLVIGTGKKITLECSQTMGHDKMYWYQQDPGMELHLIHYSYGVNSTEKGDLSSESTVSRIRTEHFPLTLESARPSHTSQYLCASSESIGVNTEAFFGQGTRLTVV.

The rearrangement uses TRBV4-1 and TRBJ1-2, with a tentative D call TRBD1 (6 bases). V gave up 1 base and J gave up 4 bases, with 10 bases separating them. CDR3 length equals 14 residues. Germline CDR1 reads MGHRA; CDR2 reads YSYEKL. CDR3 amino acids: CASSQGGGTYGYTF. DNA for the CDR3: TGCGCCAGCAGCCAAGGGGGGGGCACCTATGGCTACACCTTC.